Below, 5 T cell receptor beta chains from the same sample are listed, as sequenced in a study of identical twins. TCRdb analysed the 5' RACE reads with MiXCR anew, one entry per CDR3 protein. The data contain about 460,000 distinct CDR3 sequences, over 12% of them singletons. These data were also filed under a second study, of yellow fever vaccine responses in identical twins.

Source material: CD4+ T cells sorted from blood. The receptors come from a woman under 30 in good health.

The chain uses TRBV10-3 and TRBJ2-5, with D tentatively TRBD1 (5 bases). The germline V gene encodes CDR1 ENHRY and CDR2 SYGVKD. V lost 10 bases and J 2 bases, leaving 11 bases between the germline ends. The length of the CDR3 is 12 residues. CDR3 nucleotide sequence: TGTGCCAACGGACATGAACAAGAGACCCAGTACTTC. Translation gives CANGHEQETQYF.

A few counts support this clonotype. The CDR3, as DNA: TGTGCCAGCAGCTTAGTGGCAGAGGGGAGCAATCAGCCCCAGCATTTT. Translated: CASSLVAEGSNQPQHF. The genes are TRBV7-2 and TRBJ1-5; TRBD1 is a possible D gene (5 bases). The CDR3 sequence is 16 residues long. Germline V gene sequence: CDR1 SGHTA, CDR2 FQGNSA. Trimming took off 1 base at V and 1 base at J, with 11 bases between the two ends.

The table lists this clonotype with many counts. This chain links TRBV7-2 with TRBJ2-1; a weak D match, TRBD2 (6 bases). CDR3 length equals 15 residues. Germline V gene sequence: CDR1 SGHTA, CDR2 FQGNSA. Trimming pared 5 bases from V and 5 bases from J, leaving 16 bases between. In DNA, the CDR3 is TGTGCCAGCAGCCCCACGGGGGTACGGAACAATGAGCAGTTCTTC. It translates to CASSPTGVRNNEQFF.

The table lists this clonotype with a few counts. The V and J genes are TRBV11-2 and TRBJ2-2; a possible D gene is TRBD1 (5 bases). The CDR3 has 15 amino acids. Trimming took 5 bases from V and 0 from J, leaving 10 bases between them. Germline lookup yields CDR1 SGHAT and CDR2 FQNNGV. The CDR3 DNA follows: TGTGCCAGCAGCCCCTTGGGGCCGAACACCGGGGAGCTGTTTTTT. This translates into CASSPLGPNTGELFF.

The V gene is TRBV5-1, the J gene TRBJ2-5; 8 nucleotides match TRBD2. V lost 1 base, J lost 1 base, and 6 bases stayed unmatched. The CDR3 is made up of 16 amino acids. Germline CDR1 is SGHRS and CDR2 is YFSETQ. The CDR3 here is CASSLRRLAGQETQYF. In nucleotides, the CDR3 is TGCGCCAGCAGCTTGAGAAGGCTAGCGGGCCAAGAGACCCAGTACTTC.